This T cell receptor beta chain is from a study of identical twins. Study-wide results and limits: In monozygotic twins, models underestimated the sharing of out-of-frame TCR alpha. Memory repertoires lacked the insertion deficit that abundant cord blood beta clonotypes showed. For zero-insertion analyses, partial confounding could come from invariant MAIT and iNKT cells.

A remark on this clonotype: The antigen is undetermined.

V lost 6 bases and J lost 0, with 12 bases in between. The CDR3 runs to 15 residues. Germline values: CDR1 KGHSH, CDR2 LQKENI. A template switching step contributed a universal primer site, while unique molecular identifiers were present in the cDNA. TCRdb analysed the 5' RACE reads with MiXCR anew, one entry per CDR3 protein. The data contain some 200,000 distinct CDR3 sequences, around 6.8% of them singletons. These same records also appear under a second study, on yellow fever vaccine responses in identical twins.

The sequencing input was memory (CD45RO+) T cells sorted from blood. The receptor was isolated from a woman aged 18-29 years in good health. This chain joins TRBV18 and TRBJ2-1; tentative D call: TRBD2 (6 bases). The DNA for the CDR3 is TGTGCCAGCTCTCTGAGCGGGTTCTCCTACAATGAGCAGTTCTTC. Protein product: CASSLSGFSYNEQFF.